This TCR beta chain was profiled in a study of T cell changes during pregnancy in multiple sclerosis. Germline CDR1 reads SGDLS; CDR2 reads YYNGEE. The CDR3 extends over 14 amino acids. The ends were cut back, 4 bases at V and 2 bases at J, with 13 bases in the middle. Assay used: immunoSEQ multiplex PCR; TCRdb lists only in-frame clones, some missing. Among about 46,000 clones listed, almost 95% were seen once. The TCR was taken from a female donor with multiple sclerosis, enrolled in a pregnancy study. The genes are TRBV9 and TRBJ2-7; possible D gene TRBD1, 5 bases. The input for sequencing was CD8+ T cells from peripheral blood mononuclear cells, taken in the first trimester of pregnancy. Here the CDR3 reads CASSLAQGAYEQYF. CDR3 DNA sequence: TGTGCCAGCAGCCTCGCCCAGGGCGCCTACGAGCAGTACTTC.